The entry below describes one T cell receptor (beta chain). The antigen remains unidentified. Trimming at V came to 0 bases and at J to 2 bases, leaving 5 bases not matched to a gene. CDR1 is SGHNT, CDR2 YYREEE, per germline (reference sequence). The CDR3 totals 16 residues. This entry belongs to a study of OX40 agonist ivuxolimab in advanced cancers. Points from the study as a whole: Averaging showed that CD8+ T cells had more expanded clones than CD4+ did.

Using immunoSEQ multiplex PCR, the repertoire was profiled, and TCRdb retains in-frame clones only, with some absent. Among tens of thousands of clones listed, roughly nine tenths were seen once. The chain combines TRBV5-4 with TRBJ2-1; 7 nucleotides align to TRBD2. Sequenced here: CD4+ or CD8+ T cells sorted from blood, sampled in a trial of the OX40 agonist ivuxolimab. The TCR was taken from an adult with an advanced solid tumor such as melanoma, head and neck, liver or kidney cancer. The DNA of the CDR3 is TGTGCCAGCAGCTTGGCAGGTGCGGGAGCCTACAATGAGCAGTTCTTC. This sequence encodes CASSLAGAGAYNEQFF.